This entry lists 17 T cell receptor beta chains sequenced from one sample in a study of cytomegalovirus exposure and HLA in healthy donors listed by TCRdb under 2017. Library preparation employed the immunoSEQ multiplex PCR assay. A mixture of 60 forward primers for TCR Vbeta segments and 13 reverse primers for TCR Jbeta segments was used in the multiplex PCR. The clones in this table, taken by TCRdb from immuneACCESS, are in-frame only. Not every clone is retained; where verified, under half of the shortfall comes from an unresolved V gene, and the cause of the rest is unknown. The sample's records list just over 50,000 clones. The ten largest clones capture about 12% of the sample. Material: PBMCs. Receptors originate from a woman aged 55-69 years in good health and CMV-seropositive.

The chain recombines TRBV19 with TRBJ2-2; no firm D call. Germline V CDR1 and CDR2: LNHDA, SQIVND (reference sequence). This CDR3 has 12 residues. V lost 7 bases and J 1 base, leaving 4 bases between the germline ends. The CDR3 loop is CASTLNTGELFF. The CDR3 DNA is TGTGCCAGTACCCTGAACACCGGGGAGCTGTTTTTT.

The V and J genes are TRBV6-5 and TRBJ2-7; D is possibly TRBD1 (5 bases). The CDR3 sequence is 13 residues long. In germline, CDR1 is MNHEY, CDR2 SVGAGI. Trimming shortened V by 4 bases and J by 3 bases, and 10 bases separated the two germline ends. CDR3 sequence: CASSSVQVYEQYF. Here the CDR3 DNA reads TGTGCCAGCAGTTCGGTACAGGTCTACGAGCAGTACTTC.

V usage is TRBV7-2 and J usage is TRBJ1-2; D gene uncertain. Germline V gene lookup returns CDR1 SGHTA and CDR2 FQGNSA. Between the trimmed V and J ends, which lost 5 bases and 4 bases, there was a span of 11 bases. The CDR3 extends over 13 amino acids. The CDR3 nucleotides read TGTGCCAGCAGCCTGGGCCTCGTCTATGGCTACACCTTC. Translated: CASSLGLVYGYTF.

The genes are TRBV19 and TRBJ1-4, with unresolved D. This CDR3 has 13 amino acids. Per the germline V gene, CDR1 is LNHDA and CDR2 is SQIVND (reference sequence). The V and J ends lost 3 bases and 6 bases respectively, with 8 bases between them. This CDR3 is CASSISPDEKLFF. The CDR3 coding sequence is TGTGCCAGTAGTATCAGTCCTGATGAAAAACTGTTTTTT.

This chain uses TRBV18 with TRBJ1-1, with D unclear. The CDR3 runs 14 residues. Trimming left V 2 bases short and J 2 bases short, with 9 bases between. Per the germline V gene, CDR1 is KGHSH and CDR2 is LQKENI. The CDR3 is CASSPSQANTEAFF. In DNA, the CDR3 is TGTGCCAGCTCACCAAGCCAGGCAAACACTGAAGCTTTCTTT.

The chain couples TRBV5-1 to TRBJ1-1; 8 bases line up with TRBD1. The CDR3 spans 14 residues. The J segment lost 4 bases and the V segment lost 1 base, leaving 3 bases of the junction unmatched. Germline CDR1 is SGHRS and CDR2 is YFSETQ. CDR3: CASSLQGAATEAFF. In DNA, the CDR3 is TGCGCCAGCAGCTTGCAGGGGGCCGCCACTGAAGCTTTCTTT.

The V call is TRBV6-5, the J call TRBJ1-5; 7 bases fit TRBD1. Germline CDR1 is MNHEY and CDR2 is SVGAGI. V was clipped by 6 bases and J by 2 bases; unmatched bases: 7. This CDR3 is 15 amino acids long. The CDR3, as DNA: TGTGCCAGCAGCAGACAGGGCCTGGGCAATCAGCCCCAGCATTTT. Protein product: CASSRQGLGNQPQHF.

This chain links TRBV28 with TRBJ2-3; 9 nucleotides agree with TRBD2. This CDR3 is built from 18 residues. V gave up 6 bases and J gave up 2 bases; unmatched junction bases: 15. The germline gives CDR1 MDHEN, CDR2 SYDVKM. This CDR3 reads CASSTSFSVAGDTDTQYF. The CDR3 DNA follows: TGTGCCAGCAGCACTTCCTTTTCGGTAGCGGGGGACACAGATACGCAGTATTTT. Filled out from reference TRBV28 and TRBJ2-3, the complete variable domain reads DVKVTQSSRYLVKRTGEKVFLECVQDMDHENMFWYRQDPGLGLRLIYFSYDVKMKEKGDIPEGYSVSREKKERFSLILESASTNQTSMYLCASSTSFSVAGDTDTQYFGPGTRLTVL.

The V call is TRBV28, the J call TRBJ2-7; a weak D match, TRBD1 (6 bases). Trimming removed 3 bases from V and 5 bases from J, with 20 bases in between. This CDR3 comprises 16 residues. Germline loops: CDR1 MDHEN, CDR2 SYDVKM. Here the CDR3 DNA reads TGTGCCAGCAGTTTGAACGCGGCAGGGGAAGCGAACGAGCAGTACTTC. Translating gives CASSLNAAGEANEQYF. Complete variable domain (other parts from reference TRBV28 and TRBJ2-7): DVKVTQSSRYLVKRTGEKVFLECVQDMDHENMFWYRQDPGLGLRLIYFSYDVKMKEKGDIPEGYSVSREKKERFSLILESASTNQTSMYLCASSLNAAGEANEQYFGPGTRLTVT.

The chain joins TRBV13 to TRBJ1-1; 7 nucleotides align to TRBD1. This CDR3 is built from 17 residues. Germline CDR1 is PRHDT and CDR2 is FYEKMQ (reference sequence). With 0 bases clipped from V and 1 base from J, the junction kept 8 bases outside the gene matches. CDR3 loop: CASSLGNPGQPNTEAFF. The CDR3 bases are TGTGCCAGCAGCTTAGGGAATCCGGGACAGCCGAACACTGAAGCTTTCTTT.

Worth noting for this clone: One end of the junction does not line up with germline, which may come from a read error. This sequence joins TRBV6-1 and TRBJ1-1, with 8 bases aligning to TRBD1. Germline CDR1 reads MNHNS; CDR2 reads SASEGT. This CDR3 spans 19 amino acids. The CDR3 DNA follows: TGTGCCAGCAGTGATTACGCAGGGGGCAATACAGGAATGAACACTGAAGATTTCTTT. Translation: CASSDYAGGNTGMNTEDFF.

The chain uses TRBV6-5 and TRBJ1-2, with a tentative D call TRBD1 (5 bases). Trimming pared 5 bases from V and 4 bases from J, leaving 11 bases between. The V gene's germline CDR1 is MNHEY and CDR2 SVGAGI. The CDR3 runs 13 residues. The CDR3 sequence: CASSQRQTYGYTF. CDR3 nucleotides: TGTGCCAGCAGTCAAAGACAGACCTATGGCTACACCTTC.

The chain couples TRBV29-1 to TRBJ1-4, with D perhaps TRBD1 (5 bases). Germline loops: CDR1 SQVTM, CDR2 ANQGSEA. Trimming cost V 4 bases and J 0 bases, with 9 bases left between them. The CDR3 consists of 14 residues. This chain's CDR3 is CSVGQGSTNEKLFF. The DNA for the CDR3 is TGCAGCGTTGGCCAGGGTTCAACTAATGAAAAACTGTTTTTT.

The chain couples TRBV13 to TRBJ2-1; possibly TRBD1 for D (6 bases). The CDR3 has 14 residues. Germline lookup yields CDR1 PRHDT and CDR2 FYEKMQ (reference sequence). V was shortened by 7 bases and J by 3 bases, with 13 bases between the two germline ends. CDR3 sequence reads: CASIPRGNYNEQFF. CDR3 DNA sequence: TGTGCCAGCATCCCCAGGGGCAACTACAATGAGCAGTTCTTC. Using reference TRBV13 and TRBJ2-1 for the parts outside the CDR3, the full variable domain is AAGVIQSPRHLIKEKRETATLKCYPIPRHDTVYWYQQGPGQDPQFLISFYEKMQSDKGSIPDRFSAQQFSDYHSELNMSSLELGDSALYFCASIPRGNYNEQFFGPGTRLTVL.

This chain links TRBV29-1 with TRBJ2-3; 7 bases map to TRBD2. The CDR3 has 14 amino acids. Germline values: CDR1 SQVTM, CDR2 ANQGSEA. Trimming at V came to 4 bases and at J to 5 bases, leaving 9 bases not matched to a gene. The CDR3 region is CSVVARAGVDTQYF. CDR3 sequence (DNA): TGCAGCGTTGTGGCGCGGGCGGGGGTAGATACGCAGTATTTT.

V usage is TRBV4-1 and J usage is TRBJ1-1, with a possible D match to TRBD1 (5 bases). V lost 1 base to trimming and J lost 7 bases, with 16 bases between them. Germline CDR1 MGHRA, CDR2 YSYEKL. This CDR3 region has 15 residues. The CDR3 protein is CASSQVGPRGGEAFF. In DNA form, the CDR3 reads TGCGCCAGCAGCCAAGTGGGTCCCCGGGGGGGTGAAGCTTTCTTT.

The genes are TRBV2 and TRBJ2-7, with D hard to call. The CDR3 contains 13 residues. V lost 2 bases and J lost 4, with 9 bases in between. Germline V gene sequence: CDR1 SNHLY, CDR2 FYNNEI. The CDR3 DNA is TGTGCCAGCAGTGAATTGGGCCCATACGAGCAGTACTTC. It translates to CASSELGPYEQYF.